This T cell receptor (beta chain) was sequenced during a study of T cells and Merkel cell carcinoma outcomes. Whole-study results and caveats: Repertoire plus T-cell density reportedly predicted Merkel cell carcinoma outcomes.

Points on this clone: Its antigen is undetermined.

Only in-frame clones appear in the TCRdb table, and some are missing; sequencing was by immunoSEQ multiplex PCR. This sample yields some 9,400 clones, of which approximately 80% are seen a single time; 2% to 2.5% belongs to the top ten. The sample consisted of tumor tissue from Merkel cell carcinoma. The clonotype was recovered from a human donor with Merkel cell carcinoma.

The CDR3 here is CASSPRTVQETQYF. The DNA of the CDR3 is TGTGCCAGCTCACCACGGACCGTCCAAGAGACCCAGTACTTC. The chain employs TRBV18 and TRBJ2-5; no clear D gene. The V and J ends lost 1 base and 1 base respectively, with 7 bases between them. The CDR3 runs to 14 residues. Looked up from germline, CDR1 is KGHSH and CDR2 is LQKENI. Full variable domain (outside the CDR3, taken from reference TRBV18 and TRBJ2-5): NAGVMQNPRHLVRRRGQEARLRCSPMKGHSHVYWYRQLPEEGLKFMVYLQKENIIDESGMPKERFSAEFPKEGPSILRIQQVVRGDSAAYFCASSPRTVQETQYFGPGTRLLVL.